This T cell receptor beta chain was sequenced for a study of cytomegalovirus exposure and HLA in healthy donors. Findings and limits, study-wide: It is likely that the observed cluster of highly shared sequence variants was a sequencing artifact. Cytomegalovirus-associated TCR beta chains were listed, numbering 150 to 200.

The V gene's germline CDR1 is SGHTA and CDR2 FQGNSA. CDR3 length equals 14 residues. V was pared by 1 base and J by 8 bases, with 4 bases of the junction left unmatched. On this clone itself: The target antigen is unknown.

The PCR employed 60 Vbeta primers together with 13 Jbeta primers. TCRdb's table, derived via immunoSEQ multiplex PCR, lists solely in-frame clones and lacks some. The sample has over 95,000 clones, 70% to 80% seen once. Sequenced sample: PBMCs. This TCR came from a human donor in good health. The chain joins TRBV7-2 to TRBJ2-7, with TRBD2 matching over 11 bases. This CDR3 is CASSLGLAGGKQYF. The CDR3 nucleotides are TGTGCCAGCAGCTTAGGGCTAGCGGGAGGCAAGCAGTACTTC.